The next 28 T cell receptor beta chains were all read from a single sample in a study of blood T cells in healthy people across ages. With a J-beta primer mix and a sample-barcoded 5' primer, a second PCR ran about 7 to 12 cycles. TCRdb reprocessed the 5' RACE reads via MiXCR and lists one record per CDR3 protein. The sample holds over 1.5 million distinct CDR3 sequences, roughly 50% seen once. Source material: blood. These receptors were collected from a woman in her thirties or forties in good health.

The CDR3: CASKGRDPFRGYTF. Written as DNA, the CDR3 is TGTGCCAGCAAAGGGAGGGATCCTTTTCGTGGCTACACCTTC. The chain carries TRBV6-5 and TRBJ1-2; D is uncertain. The germline gives CDR1 MNHEY, CDR2 SVGAGI. V was clipped by 7 bases and J by 7 bases, with 19 bases between them. The CDR3 sequence is 14 residues long.

This clonotype turned up a few times. This chain connects TRBV9 to TRBJ1-2, with 8 bases fitting TRBD1. This CDR3 has 14 residues. Germline assignment: CDR1 SGDLS and CDR2 YYNGEE. V shed 2 bases and J 8 bases; nucleotides not matched to a gene: 8. The CDR3 DNA reads as TGTGCCAGCAGCGTTCAAGGACAGGGACGGGGCTACACCTTC. Its translation: CASSVQGQGRGYTF.

V and J are TRBV20-1 and TRBJ1-2; D remains unclear. This CDR3 has 13 residues. V lost 1 base and J lost 4, with 10 bases in between. From germline, CDR1 is DFQATT and CDR2 SNEGSKA (reference sequence). This CDR3 reads CSARAPGSYGYTF. The CDR3 coding sequence is TGCAGTGCTAGAGCCCCGGGGTCCTATGGCTACACCTTC.

V gene TRBV7-2 combines with J gene TRBJ1-6, with 8 bases matching TRBD1. Germline CDR1 reads SGHTA; CDR2 reads FQGNSA. The CDR3 length is 15 residues. Trimming removed 6 bases from V and 9 bases from J; junction bases left unmatched: 10. CDR3: CASRRETGVGSPLHF. The CDR3 bases are TGTGCCAGCAGGAGGGAGACAGGGGTGGGTTCACCCCTCCACTTT.

The V call is TRBV7-2, the J call TRBJ2-1; maybe TRBD2 (5 bases). Germline CDR1 SGHTA, CDR2 FQGNSA. This CDR3 region has 15 residues. Trimming removed 5 bases from V and 1 base from J, with 12 bases in between. The CDR3 sequence is CASSRADGSYNEQFF. The CDR3 nucleotides read TGTGCCAGCAGCCGAGCGGACGGATCCTACAATGAGCAGTTCTTC.

V and J are TRBV5-1 and TRBJ1-5, with 7 bases matching TRBD1. CDR3 length equals 14 residues. Unmatched junction bases numbered 5, after V lost 3 bases and J lost 5 bases. The germline gives CDR1 SGHRS, CDR2 YFSETQ. CDR3 bases: TGCGCCAGCAGCTCAGGACAGGTGGATCAGCCCCAGCATTTT. Translated: CASSSGQVDQPQHF.

A word on this clonotype: One junction end does not reproduce the germline sequence, and a read error may be involved. The chain has TRBV7-2 and TRBJ1-4, with TRBD1 as a possible D gene (5 bases). This CDR3 is built from 15 residues. CDR1 is SGHTA and CDR2 is FQGNSA in the germline V gene. The CDR3 here is CASSLAGTAKEKLFF. The CDR3, as DNA: TGTGCCAGCAGCTTAGCCGGGACGGCTAAAGAAAAACTGTTTTTT. Variable domain in full (rest from reference TRBV7-2 and TRBJ1-4): GAGVSQSPSNKVTEKGKDVELRCDPISGHTALYWYRQSLGQGLEFLIYFQGNSAPDKSGLPSDRFSAERTGGSVSTLTIQRTQQEDSAVYLCASSLAGTAKEKLFFGSGTQLSVL.

V is TRBV4-2 and J is TRBJ1-1; D is uncertain. V was shortened by 3 bases and J by 1 base, with 3 bases between the two germline ends. The CDR3 is 12 amino acids. Germline loops: CDR1 LGHNA, CDR2 YNFKEQ. The CDR3 DNA reads as TGTGCCAGCAGCCAGTGGAACACTGAAGCTTTCTTT. Its translation: CASSQWNTEAFF.

The rearrangement uses TRBV12-3 or TRBV12-4 and TRBJ2-5; D gene ambiguous. This CDR3 has 15 amino acids. Trimming shortened V by 0 bases and J by 1 base, and 9 bases separated the two germline ends. CDR3 nucleotides: TGTGCCAGCAGTTTAGCGCGTACACCCCAAGAGACCCAGTACTTC. Protein product: CASSLARTPQETQYF.

This clonotype was seen a few times. The J gene is TRBJ2-5, the V gene TRBV7-2; possible D gene TRBD1, 5 bases. Per the germline V gene, CDR1 is SGHTA and CDR2 is FQGNSA. The CDR3 runs 14 residues. Trimming removed 2 bases at V and 3 bases at J, with 10 bases between. CDR3 loop: CASSLRSREETQYF. Here the CDR3 DNA reads TGTGCCAGCAGCTTACGGTCCAGGGAAGAGACCCAGTACTTC.

The chain recombines TRBV12-3 or TRBV12-4 with TRBJ1-5, with D hard to call. The CDR3 is 14 amino acids. The ends were cut back, 3 bases at V and 3 bases at J, with 9 bases in the middle. The CDR3 reads CASSLGTYNQPQHF. The CDR3 bases are TGTGCCAGCAGTTTGGGCACCTACAATCAGCCCCAGCATTTT.

This rearrangement joins TRBV4-1 to TRBJ1-4; D remains unclear. The CDR3 runs 12 residues. The germline V gene encodes CDR1 MGHRA and CDR2 YSYEKL. Trimming cost V 2 bases and J 4 bases, with 2 bases left between them. The CDR3: CASSQHNEKLFF. In nucleotides, the CDR3 is TGCGCCAGCAGCCAACATAATGAAAAACTGTTTTTT.

This clonotype was detected only a few times. The chain recombines TRBV7-2 with TRBJ2-7, with a possible D match to TRBD1 (6 bases). Germline V gene lookup returns CDR1 SGHTA and CDR2 FQGNSA. The CDR3 loop spans 16 amino acids. The V end was cut by 1 base, the J end by 3 bases, with 16 bases between. CDR3 protein: CASSLVGGMRNYEQYF. The CDR3, as DNA: TGTGCCAGCAGCTTAGTAGGGGGAATGCGGAACTACGAGCAGTACTTC.

V and J are TRBV6-1 and TRBJ2-1; no clear D. The end of the DNA is better explained by TRBJ2-7, so the J call may be wrong. The germline V gene encodes CDR1 MNHNS and CDR2 SASEGT. The CDR3 loop spans 16 amino acids. CDR3 sequence: CASTLRLEPPYNEQYF. DNA for the CDR3: TGTGCCAGCACTCTAAGGCTAGAACCCCCCTACAATGAGCAGTACTTC.

J is TRBJ2-1 and V is TRBV7-9, with D unresolved. Germline V gene data show CDR1 as SEHNR and CDR2 as FQNEAQ (reference sequence). V dropped 5 bases and J dropped 5 bases, with 13 bases sitting between them. The CDR3 extends over 14 amino acids. The chain's CDR3 is CASSPMASDNEQFF. CDR3 sequence (DNA): TGTGCCAGCAGCCCAATGGCGTCGGACAATGAGCAGTTCTTC.

This chain joins TRBV5-1 and TRBJ2-5; 10 bases are shared with TRBD2. The end of the DNA is better explained by TRBJ2-7, so the J call may be wrong. The CDR3 runs to 15 residues. Germline values: CDR1 SGHRS, CDR2 YFSETQ. This CDR3 is CASSLERGGGYEQYF. The CDR3 DNA reads TGCGCCAGCAGCTTGGAGCGGGGGGGCGGCTACGAGCAGTACTTC.

The V call is TRBV6-2 or TRBV6-3, the J call TRBJ2-5, with TRBD2 identical over 7 bases. Germline-derived CDR1 and CDR2 are MNHEY and SVGEGT. The CDR3 extends over 14 amino acids. V gave up 4 bases and J gave up 5 bases; unmatched junction bases: 7. The CDR3 DNA sequence: TGTGCCAGCAGTTTTCCCGGGGGGTACGAGACCCAGTACTTC. Its translation is CASSFPGGYETQYF.

This clonotype was counted between two and nine times. The gene calls are TRBV9 and TRBJ2-5; the D gene could be TRBD1 or TRBD2 (5 bases each). Germline lookup yields CDR1 SGDLS and CDR2 YYNGEE. The V and J ends lost 0 bases and 8 bases respectively, with 17 bases between them. The CDR3 totals 15 residues. Here the CDR3 reads CASSVGKGRDRTQYF. The CDR3, as DNA: TGTGCCAGCAGCGTAGGAAAGGGACGAGACCGTACCCAGTACTTC.

The V gene is TRBV9, the J gene TRBJ2-3; D remains ambiguous. Germline CDR1 and CDR2: SGDLS and YYNGEE. The CDR3 length is 17 residues. V was shortened by 4 bases and J by 2 bases, with 20 bases between the two germline ends. The CDR3 sequence is CASSPMWATLPTDTQYF. The CDR3, as DNA: TGTGCCAGCAGCCCTATGTGGGCCACCCTTCCCACAGATACGCAGTATTTT.

This clonotype was seen more than once but under ten times. The chain couples TRBV3-1 to TRBJ1-2; the D is unclear. V was shortened by 4 bases and J by 4 bases, with 16 bases between the two germline ends. CDR3 length: 15 amino acids. Germline loops: CDR1 LGHDT, CDR2 YNNKEL (reference sequence). This chain's CDR3 is CASSLGKGSGYGYTF. DNA for the CDR3: TGTGCCAGCAGCCTTGGGAAGGGAAGCGGCTATGGCTACACCTTC.

This clonotype has only a few counts. V and J are TRBV25-1 and TRBJ1-2; 8 nucleotides match TRBD1. The junction had 9 bases not matched to a gene; V was cut back by 4 bases and J by 8 bases. CDR3 size: 14 residues. The germline gives CDR1 MGHDK, CDR2 SYGVNS. The CDR3 loop is CASSVLGAGGGYTF. The CDR3 DNA reads as TGTGCCAGCAGTGTACTAGGGGCAGGGGGCGGCTACACCTTC.

A few counts support this clonotype. The chain is built from TRBV14 and TRBJ1-2; D might be TRBD1 (5 bases). This CDR3 has 15 amino acids. V shed 3 bases and J shed 2 bases, with 13 bases lying between them. Germline CDR1 and CDR2: SGHDN and FVKESK. CDR3 sequence: CASSHRQGRNYGYTF. The CDR3 nucleotides are TGTGCCAGCAGCCATAGGCAGGGCCGAAACTATGGCTACACCTTC.

The table lists this clonotype with a count of one. This chain connects TRBV6-5 to TRBJ2-5; 10 positions match TRBD2. There are 15 residues in the CDR3. Trimming at V came to 2 bases and at J to 11 bases, leaving 11 bases not matched to a gene. Germline loops: CDR1 MNHEY, CDR2 SVGAGI. CDR3 sequence: CASSYEAGGSNEQYF. The CDR3 region has the DNA TGTGCCAGCAGTTACGAAGCGGGGGGGAGTAATGAGCAGTACTTC.

The chain links TRBV7-2 to TRBJ1-5; a weak D match, TRBD1 (6 bases). V was cut by 1 base and J by 15 bases, with 16 bases left in between. This CDR3 is built from 13 residues. CDR1 is SGHTA, CDR2 FQGNSA, per germline. In DNA, the CDR3 is TGTGCCAGCAGCTTAGTGGGGGGGCAGCGCTCGCATTTT. Its protein product is CASSLVGGQRSHF.

The V and J genes are TRBV9 and TRBJ2-5, with D possibly matching TRBD2 (6 bases). The CDR3 totals 15 residues. Trimming pared 3 bases from V and 3 bases from J, leaving 15 bases between. Germline lookup yields CDR1 SGDLS and CDR2 YYNGEE. The CDR3 here is CASSALTGGKETQYF. The CDR3 nucleotides read TGTGCCAGCAGCGCGTTGACTGGCGGGAAAGAGACCCAGTACTTC.

The V and J genes are TRBV3-1 and TRBJ1-1, with D perhaps TRBD1 (6 bases). This CDR3 is 15 amino acids long. CDR1 and CDR2 from the germline V gene are LGHDT and YNNKEL (reference sequence). V was trimmed by 2 bases and J by 1 base, leaving 11 bases between them. The CDR3 loop reads CASSQFRGRNTEAFF. The CDR3, as DNA: TGTGCCAGCAGCCAATTCAGGGGACGGAACACTGAAGCTTTCTTT.

This CDR3 is CASSPYSGGDEQFF. Written as DNA, the CDR3 is TGCGCCAGCAGCCCATATAGCGGGGGGGATGAGCAGTTCTTC. The chain combines TRBV4-1 with TRBJ2-1; 11 bases fit TRBD2. The CDR3 has 14 amino acids. Unmatched junction bases numbered 4, after V lost 4 bases and J lost 8 bases. Germline-derived CDR1 and CDR2 are MGHRA and YSYEKL.

The J gene is TRBJ2-3, the V gene TRBV3-1, with D uncertain. CDR1 and CDR2 (germline): LGHDT, YNNKEL (reference sequence). This CDR3 is 17 amino acids long. The V end was cut by 4 bases, the J end by 1 base, with 18 bases between. Written as DNA, the CDR3 is TGTGCCAGCAGCCGACCGCGACTGGATGGGGGCACAGATACGCAGTATTTT. As protein: CASSRPRLDGGTDTQYF.